Listed below are T cell receptor beta chains from one sample, sequenced in a study of beta chain features in type 1 diabetes. TCRdb's copy holds only in-frame clones and misses some; the assay was immunoSEQ multiplex PCR. The sample lists about 330,000 clones, approximately 10% seen once, with approximately 0.016% in the top ten. Specimen: naive CD4+ T cells from blood. Receptors were obtained from a woman in her thirties in good health. CDR3s include the opening cysteine and the closing phenylalanine or tryptophan. D genes are given only for firm matches. Clone sizes are given selectively: once, few, many, or a class where the clone is expanded.

d_call j_call v_call clone_size cdr3_nt cdr3_aa
TRBD1 TRBJ2-7 TRBV7-2 NA TGTGCCAGCAGCTTAATCCCGCGGCCGGGACAGGAAGCCTACGAGCAGTACTTC CASSLIPRPGQEAYEQYF
TRBD2 TRBJ2-3 TRBV2 few TGTGCCAGCAACCTTTTAGGACTAGCGGGAGCAGATACGCAGTATTTT CASNLLGLAGADTQYF
NA TRBJ2-1 TRBV7-2 few TGTGCCAGCAGCGGGGGACTTGGAGCCTACAATGAGCAGTTCTTC CASSGGLGAYNEQFF
NA TRBJ2-3 TRBV11-2 NA TGTGCCAGCAGCTACATAAACACAGATACGCAGTATTTT CASSYINTDTQYF
TRBD1 TRBJ2-2 TRBV11-2 NA TGTGCCAGCAGCCAAAGACAGGGGAACACCGGGGAGCTGTTTTTT CASSQRQGNTGELFF
NA TRBJ2-7 TRBV29-1 few TGCAGCGTTGTGGTGTTCCTATCGAGCTCCTACGAGCAGTACTTC CSVVVFLSSSYEQYF
NA TRBJ1-1 TRBV7-9 few TGTGCCAGCAGCTCTAACCCCCGAGATAACACTGAAGCTTTCTTT CASSSNPRDNTEAFF
NA TRBJ2-3 TRBV28 NA TGTGCCAGCAGTTTCCCCGCGTCAGGGAGGACAGATACGCAGTATTTT CASSFPASGRTDTQYF
NA TRBJ2-2 TRBV4-1 few TGCGCCAGCAGCCAAATTGGGGGGGCCACCGGGGAGCTGTTTTTT CASSQIGGATGELFF
TRBD1 TRBJ2-7 TRBV6-5 few TGTGCCAGCAGCATAGACAGGGGGTACGAGCAGTACTTC CASSIDRGYEQYF
TRBD1 TRBJ2-1 TRBV7-3 NA TGTGCCAGCAGCAACCTAGGACAGGGGGCCTACAATGAGCAGTTCTTC CASSNLGQGAYNEQFF
NA TRBJ2-7 TRBV19 NA TGTGCCAGTAGTAACAGGGTGGCGTACGAGCAGTACTTC CASSNRVAYEQYF
TRBD2 TRBJ2-1 TRBV5-4 NA TGTGCCAGCAGCAAGGGACTAGCGGGAGATCTAGCGGAGCAGTTCTTC CASSKGLAGDLAEQFF
TRBD1 TRBJ1-4 TRBV19 NA TGTGCCAGTTCGGGGACAGAAAATGAAAAACTGTTTTTT CASSGTENEKLFF
TRBD1 TRBJ1-5 TRBV19 NA TGTGCCAGTAGACCGGGACAGGGACATCAGCCCCAGCATTTT CASRPGQGHQPQHF
NA TRBJ1-5 TRBV2 NA TGTGCCAGCGGACTTCAGGGGAACAATCAGCCCCAGCATTTT CASGLQGNNQPQHF
TRBD2 TRBJ2-1 TRBV9 few TGTGCCAGCACTAATAGGTTGGGCGGGAGGGATAACAATGAGCAGTTCTTC CASTNRLGGRDNNEQFF
NA TRBJ2-1 TRBV5-4 NA TGTGCCAGCAGCGTTACCGGGACTCCCGCCCCTTACAATGAGCAGTTCTTC CASSVTGTPAPYNEQFF
TRBD1 TRBJ2-1 TRBV6-5 NA TGTGCCAGCAGTTACGAGGACAGGGGCAATGAGCAGTTCTTC CASSYEDRGNEQFF
TRBD1 TRBJ1-2 TRBV19 NA TGTGCCACCACAGGGGTCGATGTCTATGGCTACACCTTC CATTGVDVYGYTF
TRBD2 TRBJ2-5 TRBV14 few TGTGCCAGCAGCCAAGATTGGACTAGCGGGAGCCAGTACTTC CASSQDWTSGSQYF
NA TRBJ1-4 TRBV11-2 few TGTGCCAGCAGCTTTGGTTCTGGTGGCGAAAAACTGTTTTTT CASSFGSGGEKLFF
TRBD2 TRBJ2-5 TRBV28 few TGTGCCAGCAGTGAGGGTCGTCGACTAGCGGGATCTGAGACCCAGTACTTC CASSEGRRLAGSETQYF
TRBD2 TRBJ2-3 TRBV10-3 NA TGTGCCATCAGTGAAGGGGCTAGCGGGAGAGGAGATACGCAGTATTTT CAISEGASGRGDTQYF
NA TRBJ2-5 TRBV9 few TGTGCCAGCAGCGTAGCGTCCCAAGAGACCCAGTACTTC CASSVASQETQYF
NA TRBJ2-3 TRBV7-2 NA TGTGCCAGCAGCTTACTGGGAGGGGGGGGAGATACGCAGTATTTT CASSLLGGGGDTQYF
TRBD2 TRBJ2-1 TRBV2 NA TGTGCCAGCATAAGGACTAGCGGGAGCGGTGAGCAGTTCTTC CASIRTSGSGEQFF
NA TRBJ2-7 TRBV5-6 NA TGTGCCAGCAGCAGGTGGACAGCTCCAGGCTACGAGCAGTACTTC CASSRWTAPGYEQYF
TRBD1 TRBJ2-1 TRBV5-4 few TGTGCCAGCAGCCTCGGGACAGGAGGTAATGAGCAGTTCTTC CASSLGTGGNEQFF
NA TRBJ2-1 TRBV19 few TGTGCCAGTAGTATAAGGTCCGTTCGGGACAAACAGTTCTTC CASSIRSVRDKQFF
TRBD1 TRBJ2-1 TRBV7-2 NA TGTGCCAGCAGCTTCGGACAGGCCCTCGAGCAGTTCTTC CASSFGQALEQFF
TRBD1 TRBJ2-7 TRBV4-3 NA TGCGCCAGCAGCCAAGATCGACTCGGACAGGGTCCTTCCCCCCGGGAATACGAGCAGTACTTC CASSQDRLGQGPSPREYEQYF
NA TRBJ2-7 TRBV10-3 NA TGTGCCATCAGTGACAAGGGACAAGGCTCCTACGAGCAGTACTTC CAISDKGQGSYEQYF
TRBD1 TRBJ2-5 TRBV7-2 NA TGTGCCAGCAGAGTAACAGGGGGAGATGAGACCCAGTACTTC CASRVTGGDETQYF
TRBD2 TRBJ2-7 TRBV7-9 few TGTGCCAGCAGCTTACGAAGGGGTAGCGGGGGCTACGAGCAGTACTTC CASSLRRGSGGYEQYF
TRBD2 TRBJ2-3 TRBV14 NA TGTGCCAGCAGCCAAGATCCGGGCGGGAGGGCCGAAAGCACAGATACGCAGTATTTT CASSQDPGGRAESTDTQYF
TRBD2 TRBJ2-7 TRBV23-1 NA TGCGCCAGCAGTCTCCTTAGCGGGCCCTTTTACGAGCAGTACTTC CASSLLSGPFYEQYF
TRBD1 TRBJ2-7 TRBV29-1 few TGCAGCGTTGCAAGGCAGGGGGAGTGGCTCCACGAGCAGTACTTC CSVARQGEWLHEQYF
TRBD1 TRBJ2-3 TRBV7-3 NA TGTGCCAGCAGCCTGGGACAGGGCGCAGATACGCAGTATTTT CASSLGQGADTQYF
TRBD1 TRBJ1-4 TRBV4-3 few TGCGCCAGCAGCCTTACCGGGACAGGGGGCGAGATGACGGTGTTT CASSLTGTGGEMTVF
TRBD1 TRBJ1-1 TRBV29-1 few TGCAGCGTTGACGCCGACAGGGAAACTGAAGCTTTCTTT CSVDADRETEAFF
NA TRBJ2-2 TRBV15 few TGTGCCACCAGCAGAGATATCCAGGGCAGTTCGTCCGGGGAGCTGTTTTTT CATSRDIQGSSSGELFF
NA TRBJ2-7 TRBV2 few TGTGCCAGCTCAATCCAACTTGAAACGGAGCAGTACTTC CASSIQLETEQYF
TRBD1 TRBJ1-2 TRBV7-3 NA TGTGCCAGCAGTTCTTACGAGGGGGCCGGCTACACCTTC CASSSYEGAGYTF
NA TRBJ1-1 TRBV30 NA TGTGCCTGGAGTGTACTCTTTCAGGTCATGAACACTGAAGCTTTCTTT CAWSVLFQVMNTEAFF
TRBD2 TRBJ2-7 TRBV18 NA TGTGCCAGCTCACCGGGACTAAACTCCTACGAGCAGTACTTC CASSPGLNSYEQYF
NA TRBJ2-7 TRBV30 NA TGTGCCTGTAATCCCCTGGGACTGAGCTCCTACGAGCAGTACTTC CACNPLGLSSYEQYF
TRBD1 TRBJ1-1 TRBV29-1 few TGCAGCGTCGTGACAGGGTACGGGGGTGAAGCTTTCTTT CSVVTGYGGEAFF
NA TRBJ1-5 TRBV28 NA TGTGCCAGCAGTCCGCAGCGCTGGTGGGGCAATCAGCCCCAGCATTTT CASSPQRWWGNQPQHF
NA TRBJ1-1 TRBV5-1 few TGCGCCAGCAGCTTAACGGGGAACACTGAAGCTTTCTTT CASSLTGNTEAFF
NA TRBJ2-1 TRBV20-1 NA TGCAGTGCTAGATCGAGAGGTGAGCAGTTCTTC CSARSRGEQFF
TRBD1 TRBJ2-7 TRBV29-1 few TGCAGCGTCGGGGCCGGGACAGGGAGCTACGAGCAGTACTTC CSVGAGTGSYEQYF
NA TRBJ1-1 TRBV18 few TGTGCCAGCTCACCATTAGCGGTGAACACTGAAGCTTTCTTT CASSPLAVNTEAFF